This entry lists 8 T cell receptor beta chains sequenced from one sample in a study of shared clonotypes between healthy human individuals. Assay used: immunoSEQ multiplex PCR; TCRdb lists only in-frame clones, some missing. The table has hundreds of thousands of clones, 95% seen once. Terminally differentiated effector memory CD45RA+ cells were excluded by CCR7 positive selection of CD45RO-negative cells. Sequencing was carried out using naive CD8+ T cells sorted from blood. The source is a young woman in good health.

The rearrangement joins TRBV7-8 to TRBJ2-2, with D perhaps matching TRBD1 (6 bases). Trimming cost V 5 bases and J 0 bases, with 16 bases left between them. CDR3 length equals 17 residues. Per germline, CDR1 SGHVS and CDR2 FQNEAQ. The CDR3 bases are TGTGCCAGCAGCACTACAGGGCTACTCGCGAACACCGGGGAGCTGTTTTTT. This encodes CASSTTGLLANTGELFF.

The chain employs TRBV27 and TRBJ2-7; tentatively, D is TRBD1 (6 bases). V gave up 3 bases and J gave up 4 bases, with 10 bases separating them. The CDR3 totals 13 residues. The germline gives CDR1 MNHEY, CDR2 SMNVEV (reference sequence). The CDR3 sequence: CASSFNRAYEQYF. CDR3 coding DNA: TGTGCCAGCAGTTTTAACAGGGCGTACGAGCAGTACTTC.

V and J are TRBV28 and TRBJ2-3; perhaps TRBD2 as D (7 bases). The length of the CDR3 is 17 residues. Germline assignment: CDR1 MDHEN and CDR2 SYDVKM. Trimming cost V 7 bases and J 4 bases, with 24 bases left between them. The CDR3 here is CASNGLREGVLADTQYF. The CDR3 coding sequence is TGTGCCAGCAACGGACTTAGGGAGGGGGTTCTCGCAGATACGCAGTATTTT.

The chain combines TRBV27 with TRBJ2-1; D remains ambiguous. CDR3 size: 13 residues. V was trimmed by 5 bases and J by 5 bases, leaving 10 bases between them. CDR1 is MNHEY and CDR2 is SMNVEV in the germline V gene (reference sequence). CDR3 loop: CASSANRNNEQFF. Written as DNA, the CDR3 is TGTGCCAGCAGTGCAAACCGAAACAATGAGCAGTTCTTC.

CDR3 nucleotides: TGTGGGAGCAGCCCGGGGGGGAAGAACACTGAAGCTTTCTTT. Amino acid sequence: CGSSPGGKNTEAFF. The chain is built from TRBV28 and TRBJ1-1; D is perhaps TRBD1 (5 bases). CDR1 is MDHEN, CDR2 SYDVKM, per germline. This CDR3 contains 14 residues.

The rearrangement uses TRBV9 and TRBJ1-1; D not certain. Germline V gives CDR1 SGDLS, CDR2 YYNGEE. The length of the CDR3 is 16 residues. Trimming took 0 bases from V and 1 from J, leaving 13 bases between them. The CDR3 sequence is CASSVVGLGRNTEAFF. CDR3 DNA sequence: TGTGCCAGCAGCGTAGTAGGGTTGGGCAGGAACACTGAAGCTTTCTTT.

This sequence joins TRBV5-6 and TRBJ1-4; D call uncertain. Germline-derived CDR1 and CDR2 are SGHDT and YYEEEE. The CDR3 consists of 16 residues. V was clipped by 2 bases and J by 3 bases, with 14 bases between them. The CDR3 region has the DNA TGTGCCAGCAGCTTCGAGCCAGGCTCGGCTAATGAAAAACTGTTTTTT. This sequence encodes CASSFEPGSANEKLFF.

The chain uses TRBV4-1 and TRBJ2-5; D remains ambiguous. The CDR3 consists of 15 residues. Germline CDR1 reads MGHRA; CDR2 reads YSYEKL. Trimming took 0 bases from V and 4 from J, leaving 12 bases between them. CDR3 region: CASSQDRRPSETQYF. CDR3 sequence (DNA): TGCGCCAGCAGCCAAGACCGAAGGCCATCAGAGACCCAGTACTTC.